One and the same sample provided the 4 T cell receptor beta chains below, sequenced in a study of cytomegalovirus exposure and HLA in healthy donors. The PCR had 60 Vbeta and 13 Jbeta primers. Sequencing was performed with immunoSEQ multiplex PCR; in TCRdb, only in-frame clones are kept and a portion is missing. The sample contains about 94,000 clones, approximately 77% of which appear only once. The sample consisted of PBMCs. Receptor source: a human donor in good health.

The rearrangement joins TRBV4-1 to TRBJ2-3, with 10 bases identical to TRBD1. Per germline, CDR1 MGHRA and CDR2 YSYEKL. The CDR3 extends over 15 amino acids. V lost 3 bases to trimming and J lost 6 bases; unmatched junction nucleotides: 6. This chain's CDR3 is CASSQGTGVDDTQYF. For the CDR3, the DNA is TGCGCCAGCAGCCAGGGGACAGGGGTAGACGATACGCAGTATTTT.

This clone was counted between two and nine times. The chain carries TRBV5-5 and TRBJ2-5; TRBD1 matches 9 bases. This CDR3 has 14 amino acids. Trimming removed 3 bases from V and 4 bases from J; junction bases left unmatched: 4. Germline V lookup: CDR1 SGHKS, CDR2 YYEKEE (reference sequence). DNA of the CDR3: TGTGCCAGCAGCTCACCGGACAGGGGAGAGACCCAGTACTTC. Translating gives CASSSPDRGETQYF.

The J gene is TRBJ2-7, the V gene TRBV7-9; 7 bases are shared with TRBD1. Germline V gene lookup returns CDR1 SEHNR and CDR2 FQNEAQ (reference sequence). With V trimmed by 4 bases and J by 3 bases, 9 bases remained unmatched. This CDR3 comprises 15 residues. CDR3 sequence reads: CASSWAGTVNYEQYF. CDR3 sequence (DNA): TGTGCCAGCAGCTGGGCCGGGACAGTCAACTACGAGCAGTACTTC.

This chain connects TRBV28 to TRBJ2-1; a possible D gene is TRBD1 (6 bases). The CDR3 is 11 amino acids. Trimming took off 5 bases at V and 15 bases at J, with 14 bases between the two ends. Looked up from germline, CDR1 is MDHEN and CDR2 is SYDVKM. The CDR3 bases are TGTGCCAGCAGTCAGCGACAGGAACTGTTCTTC. It encodes CASSQRQELFF.